These T cell receptor beta chains were read from a single sample in a study of response to subunit inactivated influenza vaccine. TCRdb ran MiXCR on the RT-PCR reads and lists one entry per CDR3 protein. In the table there are approximately 530,000 distinct CDR3 sequences, approximately 7.8% of which are singletons. The sequences come from PBMCs from blood, collected around 25 months after vaccination. Source of these receptors: a man in his fifties or sixties who received an inactivated influenza vaccine. Both conserved end residues are part of each CDR3. The order of the fields is D gene, CDR3 length, V gene, clone size, J gene, CDR3 DNA, CDR3 protein. D genes are given only for firm matches. Not every row has a clone size; where given, it reads once, few, many or a size class.

-	17	TRBV25-1	many	TRBJ2-1	TGTGCCAGCAGAGCGACAGGACCCCGCCGGGGGTACAATGAGCAGTTCTTC	CASRATGPRRGYNEQFF
TRBD1	13	TRBV25-1	-	TRBJ1-2	TGTGCCAGCACAAAGGGACAGGCCTATGGCTACACCTTC	CASTKGQAYGYTF
TRBD1	17	TRBV4-2	-	TRBJ2-3	TGTGCCAGCAGCCAAGATCTAAGGGACAGGGAGAAGGATACGCAGTATTTT	CASSQDLRDREKDTQYF
TRBD2	15	TRBV20-1	-	TRBJ2-2	TGCAGTGCTAGATTTAGCGGGAGATGGACCGGGGAGCTGTTTTTT	CSARFSGRWTGELFF
-	11	TRBV11-2	few	TRBJ1-6	TGTGCCAGCAGCTTATCCGGAACCCTCCACTTT	CASSLSGTLHF
TRBD1	14	TRBV2	few	TRBJ2-7	TGTGCCAGCAGTGAACGTACAGGGGACCACGAGCAGTACTTC	CASSERTGDHEQYF
-	16	TRBV5-1	few	TRBJ2-1	TGCGCCAGCAGCGAACGGGACTCGAGCTCCTACAATGAGCAGTTCTTC	CASSERDSSSYNEQFF
-	15	TRBV7-2	-	TRBJ2-7	TGTGCCAGCAGCCAGACATCAACCGGACCCTACGAGCAGTACTTC	CASSQTSTGPYEQYF
-	14	TRBV7-8	many	TRBJ1-1	TGTGCCAGCAGCTTAGAGCCAGGGTTCACTGAAGCTTTCTTT	CASSLEPGFTEAFF
TRBD1	14	TRBV7-2	few	TRBJ2-3	TGTGCCAGCAGCGGGGACAGGGTTGGGGATACGCAGTATTTT	CASSGDRVGDTQYF
-	16	TRBV5-1	many	TRBJ2-1	TGCGCCAGCAGCTTGGCCACGAACAGGGGGGGCAATGAGCAGTTCTTC	CASSLATNRGGNEQFF
-	14	TRBV20-1	many	TRBJ1-1	TGCAGTGCTCAAGCCGGCGCGGGGAACACTGAAGCTTTCTTT	CSAQAGAGNTEAFF
TRBD2	15	TRBV7-2	many	TRBJ2-2	TGTGCCAGCAGCACTAGCGGGAGAGGGACCGGGGAGCTGTTTTTT	CASSTSGRGTGELFF
TRBD1	16	TRBV20-1	-	TRBJ1-5	TGCAGTGCTAGAGATGTGGACAGGGGCGCGAATCAGCCCCAGCATTTT	CSARDVDRGANQPQHF
-	15	TRBV12-3/TRBV12-4	few	TRBJ1-4	TGTGCCAGCAGTATAGGACGGTCATGGGGTGAAAAACTGTTTTTT	CASSIGRSWGEKLFF
TRBD2	17	TRBV7-2	-	TRBJ2-1	TGTGCCAGCAGCCCCGGACTAGCGGGGGCGTCCTACAATGAGCAGTTCTTC	CASSPGLAGASYNEQFF
-	12	TRBV15	many	TRBJ1-1	TGTGCCACCAGCAGCTTAAACACTGAAGCTTTCTTT	CATSSLNTEAFF
-	15	TRBV5-1	few	TRBJ1-1	TGCGCCAGCAGCCCCGAGTGGGGGGCCGGTCGGGGAGCTTTCTTT	CASSPEWGAGRGAFF
-	18	TRBV11-2	-	TRBJ2-1	TGTGCCAGCAGCTTAGGTAGCCAGGTCGGGGGACTTTACAATGAGCAGTTCTTC	CASSLGSQVGGLYNEQFF
TRBD1	16	TRBV7-2	many	TRBJ2-7	TGTGCCAGCAGCTCCCGTAAAGGACAGGGGACCTACGAGCAGTACTTC	CASSSRKGQGTYEQYF
TRBD1	16	TRBV28	many	TRBJ1-1	TGTGCCAGCAGTCCTACGGGGGACAGGCAGAACACTGAAGCTTTCTTT	CASSPTGDRQNTEAFF
-	17	TRBV5-1	few	TRBJ2-5	TGCGCCAGCAGCCCCGGGGTGAGCGGACCCTCTAGAGAGACCCAGTACTTC	CASSPGVSGPSRETQYF
TRBD1	15	TRBV5-1	few	TRBJ2-3	TGCGCCAGCAGCTTACAGGGGGCCGAGACAGATACGCAGTATTTT	CASSLQGAETDTQYF
-	16	TRBV20-1	many	TRBJ2-3	TGCAGTGCTAGAACCGGGCCTCTAAATGGGGCAGATACGCAGTATTTT	CSARTGPLNGADTQYF
-	14	TRBV6-1	-	TRBJ1-5	TGTGCCAGCAGGGGGGCAAATAGCAATCAGCCCCAGCATTTT	CASRGANSNQPQHF
-	14	TRBV20-1	-	TRBJ2-1	TGCAGTGCCCCACCCAACCTAGCGAACGGTGAGCAGTTCTTC	CSAPPNLANGEQFF
-	13	TRBV7-2	many	TRBJ1-2	TGTGCCAGCAGCTTAGCCCAGGACTATGGCTACACCTTC	CASSLAQDYGYTF
TRBD2	15	TRBV3-1	-	TRBJ2-1	TGTGCCAGCAGCCCTCTAGCGGGAGGAACGCATGAGCAGTTCTTC	CASSPLAGGTHEQFF
-	13	TRBV12-3/TRBV12-4	-	TRBJ1-1	TGTGCCAGCAGACCCGACCCGAACACTGAAGCTTTCTTT	CASRPDPNTEAFF
-	15	TRBV5-6	-	TRBJ2-5	TGTGCCAGCAGCTTGGGAGCTGGGATTCAAGAGACCCAGTACTTC	CASSLGAGIQETQYF
-	12	TRBV20-1	many	TRBJ2-1	TGCAGTGCTAGCTCCAATGACAATGAGCAGTTCTTC	CSASSNDNEQFF
-	17	TRBV3-1	many	TRBJ2-7	TGTGCCAGCAGCCAAATCTGGGGGGGGGCCTTCTCTGGCGAGCAGTACTTC	CASSQIWGGAFSGEQYF
-	15	TRBV7-2	medium-sized	TRBJ1-1	TGTGCCAGCAGCTTAGTTGGAGGGAGGAACACTGAAGCTTTCTTT	CASSLVGGRNTEAFF
-	13	TRBV5-1	-	TRBJ1-1	TGCGCCAGCAGATCGTACATGAACACTGAAGCTTTCTTT	CASRSYMNTEAFF
-	17	TRBV5-6	few	TRBJ2-7	TGTGCCAGCAGCTTGATAGGGATTGGGTCTGGAGGCTACGAGCAGTACTTC	CASSLIGIGSGGYEQYF
TRBD2	17	TRBV7-2	-	TRBJ2-7	TGTGCCAGCAGCTTAGTGGGCACTAGCGGGCCCCTTGGCGAGCAGTACTTC	CASSLVGTSGPLGEQYF
-	13	TRBV6-2/TRBV6-3	-	TRBJ1-3	TGTGCCAGCACTTCAATCTCTGGAAACACCATATATTTT	CASTSISGNTIYF
-	14	TRBV4-3	-	TRBJ2-3	TGCGCCAGCAGCCAAGATACTAGCACAGATACGCAGTATTTT	CASSQDTSTDTQYF
TRBD2	14	TRBV12-3/TRBV12-4	-	TRBJ2-5	TGTGCCAGCAGTTCTAGCGGGGGCGGAGAGACCCAGTACTTC	CASSSSGGGETQYF
-	11	TRBV5-6	few	TRBJ1-5	TGTGCCAGCCCCCCCAATCAGCCCCAGCATTTT	CASPPNQPQHF
-	17	TRBV20-1	few	TRBJ1-6	TGCAGTGCTCCAAGTCGAGGCAGGCGGGGGTATAATTCACCCCTCCACTTT	CSAPSRGRRGYNSPLHF
-	13	TRBV7-9	many	TRBJ1-1	TGTGCCAGCAGCTCTTATGAGGGCACTGAAGCTTTCTTT	CASSSYEGTEAFF
TRBD2	14	TRBV29-1	-	TRBJ2-2	TGCAGCGTTCGGACTAGCGGAAACACCGGGGAGCTGTTTTTT	CSVRTSGNTGELFF
-	14	TRBV7-2	-	TRBJ2-7	TGTGCCAGCAGCTCAACGCGAGACACACCTATGCAGTACTTC	CASSSTRDTPMQYF
-	12	TRBV29-1	-	TRBJ2-3	TGCAGCGCACTTAGCGATCGGGATACGCAGTATTTT	CSALSDRDTQYF
-	13	TRBV7-2	-	TRBJ2-5	TGTGCCAGCAGCCATCCCCCTCTTGGGACCCAGTACTTC	CASSHPPLGTQYF
TRBD2	14	TRBV7-2	few	TRBJ2-7	TGTGCCAGCAGCTTGAGCGGGGGGGCCGGCGAGCAGTACTTC	CASSLSGGAGEQYF
-	13	TRBV5-1	few	TRBJ1-5	TGCGCCAGCAGCTCAGACATTGGACAGCCCCAGCATTTT	CASSSDIGQPQHF
TRBD1	13	TRBV28	few	TRBJ1-6	TGTGCCAGCAGACGGGACAGGTTTTCACCCCTCCACTTT	CASRRDRFSPLHF
TRBD1	16	TRBV11-2	many	TRBJ2-3	TGTGCCAGCAGCTTATTACAGGGGGCGGGCACAGATACGCAGTATTTT	CASSLLQGAGTDTQYF
TRBD2	14	TRBV7-8	few	TRBJ2-7	TGTGCCAGCAGCTTAGACCCTAGCGGATACGAGCAGTACTTC	CASSLDPSGYEQYF
TRBD2	14	TRBV7-9	few	TRBJ2-1	TGTGCCAGCAGCTTTGGACTAGCTTACAATGAGCAGTTCTTC	CASSFGLAYNEQFF
TRBD1	17	TRBV28	many	TRBJ2-7	TGTGCCAGCAGTTATCATGGGGGGACAGGGGACACCTACGAGCAGTACTTC	CASSYHGGTGDTYEQYF
-	14	TRBV28	few	TRBJ2-5	TGTGCCAGCAGTTTGCCGTTGTACCAAGAGACCCAGTACTTC	CASSLPLYQETQYF
-	15	TRBV23-1	few	TRBJ1-5	TGCGCCAGCAGTCAAGGCAGTATCAGCAATCAGCCCCAGCATTTT	CASSQGSISNQPQHF
-	11	TRBV29-1	few	TRBJ1-1	TGCAGCGTTAAGGCGAACACTGAAGCTTTCTTT	CSVKANTEAFF
-	16	TRBV24-1	many	TRBJ2-3	TGTGCCACCAGTGACCCGGGAGAAAAGGGCACAGATACGCAGTATTTT	CATSDPGEKGTDTQYF
TRBD1	14	TRBV3-1	-	TRBJ1-1	TGTGCCAGCAGCCCAGGGGGCTCGGACACTGAAGCTTTCTTT	CASSPGGSDTEAFF
TRBD2	16	TRBV10-3	few	TRBJ2-3	TGTGCCATCAGTGGGACTAGCGGGGGGCGCACAGATACGCAGTATTTT	CAISGTSGGRTDTQYF